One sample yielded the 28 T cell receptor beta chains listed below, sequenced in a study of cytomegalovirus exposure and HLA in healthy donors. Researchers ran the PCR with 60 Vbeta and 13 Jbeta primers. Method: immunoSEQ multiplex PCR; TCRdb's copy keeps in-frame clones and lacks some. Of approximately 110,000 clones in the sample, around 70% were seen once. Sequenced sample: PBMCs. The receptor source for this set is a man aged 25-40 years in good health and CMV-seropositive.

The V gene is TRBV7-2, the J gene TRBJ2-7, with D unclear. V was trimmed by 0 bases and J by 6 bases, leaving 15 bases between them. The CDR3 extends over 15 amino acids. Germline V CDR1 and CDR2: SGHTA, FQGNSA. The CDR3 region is CASSLASLSTTEQYF. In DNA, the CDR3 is TGTGCCAGCAGCTTAGCTTCTCTTTCTACCACCGAGCAGTACTTC.

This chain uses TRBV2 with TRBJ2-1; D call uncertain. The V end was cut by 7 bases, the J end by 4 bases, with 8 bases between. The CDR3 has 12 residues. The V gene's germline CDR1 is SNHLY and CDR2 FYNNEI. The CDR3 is CASMPEYNEQFF. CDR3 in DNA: TGTGCCAGCATGCCGGAGTACAATGAGCAGTTCTTC.

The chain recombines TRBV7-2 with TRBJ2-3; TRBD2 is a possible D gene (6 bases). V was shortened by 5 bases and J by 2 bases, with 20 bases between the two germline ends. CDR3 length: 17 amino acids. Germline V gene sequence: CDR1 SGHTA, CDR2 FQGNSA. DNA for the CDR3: TGTGCCAGCAGCATTAGGGCGGGGAGAGGGTTCACAGATACGCAGTATTTT. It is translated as CASSIRAGRGFTDTQYF.

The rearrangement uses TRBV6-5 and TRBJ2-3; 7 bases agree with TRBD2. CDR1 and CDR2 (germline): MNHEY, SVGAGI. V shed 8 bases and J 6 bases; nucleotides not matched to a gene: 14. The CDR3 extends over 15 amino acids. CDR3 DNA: TGTGCCAGCGGGAAACGGCGGGGGAGTCGCGATACGCAGTATTTT. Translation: CASGKRRGSRDTQYF.

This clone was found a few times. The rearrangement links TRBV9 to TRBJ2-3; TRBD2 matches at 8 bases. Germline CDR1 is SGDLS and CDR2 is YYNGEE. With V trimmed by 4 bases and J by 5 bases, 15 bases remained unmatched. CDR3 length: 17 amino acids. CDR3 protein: CASSPRRISGGGDTQYF. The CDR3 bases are TGTGCCAGCAGCCCCCGCCGGATAAGCGGGGGCGGAGATACGCAGTATTTT.

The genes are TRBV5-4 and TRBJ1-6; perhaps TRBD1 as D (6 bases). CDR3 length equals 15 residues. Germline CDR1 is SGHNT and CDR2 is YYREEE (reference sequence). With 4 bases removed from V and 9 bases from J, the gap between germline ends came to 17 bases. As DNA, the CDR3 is TGTGCCAGCAGCAAATCCGGGACATCGGCTTCACCCCTCCACTTT. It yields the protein CASSKSGTSASPLHF.

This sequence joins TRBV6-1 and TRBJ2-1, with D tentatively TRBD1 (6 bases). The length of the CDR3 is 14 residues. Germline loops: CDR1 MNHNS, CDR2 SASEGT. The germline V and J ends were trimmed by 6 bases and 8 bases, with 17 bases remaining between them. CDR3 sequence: CASRGSRGWDEQFF. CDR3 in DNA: TGTGCCAGCAGGGGGTCAAGGGGGTGGGATGAGCAGTTCTTC.

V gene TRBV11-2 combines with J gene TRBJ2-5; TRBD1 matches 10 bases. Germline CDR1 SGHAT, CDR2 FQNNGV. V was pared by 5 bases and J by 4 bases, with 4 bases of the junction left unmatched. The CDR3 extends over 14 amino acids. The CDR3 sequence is CASSLRTGGETQYF. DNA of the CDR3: TGTGCCAGCAGCCTCAGGACAGGGGGAGAGACCCAGTACTTC.

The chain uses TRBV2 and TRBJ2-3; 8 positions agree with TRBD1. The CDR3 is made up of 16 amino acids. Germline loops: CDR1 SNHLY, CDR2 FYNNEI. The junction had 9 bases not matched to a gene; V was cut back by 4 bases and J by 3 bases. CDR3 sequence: CASSVDRGGETDTQYF. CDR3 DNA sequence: TGTGCCAGCAGTGTTGACAGGGGTGGTGAGACAGATACGCAGTATTTT.

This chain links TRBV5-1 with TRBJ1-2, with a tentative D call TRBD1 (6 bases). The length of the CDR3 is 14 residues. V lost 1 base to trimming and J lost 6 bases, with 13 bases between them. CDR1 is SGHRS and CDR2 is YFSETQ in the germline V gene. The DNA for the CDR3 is TGCGCCAGCAGCTTGTTACAGGGAGTGGATGGCTACACCTTC. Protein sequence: CASSLLQGVDGYTF.

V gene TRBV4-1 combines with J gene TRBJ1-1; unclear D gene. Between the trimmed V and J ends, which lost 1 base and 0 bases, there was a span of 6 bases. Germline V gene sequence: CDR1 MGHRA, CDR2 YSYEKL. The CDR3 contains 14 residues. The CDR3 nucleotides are TGCGCCAGCAGCCAAGGGAGAGTGAACACTGAAGCTTTCTTT. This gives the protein CASSQGRVNTEAFF.

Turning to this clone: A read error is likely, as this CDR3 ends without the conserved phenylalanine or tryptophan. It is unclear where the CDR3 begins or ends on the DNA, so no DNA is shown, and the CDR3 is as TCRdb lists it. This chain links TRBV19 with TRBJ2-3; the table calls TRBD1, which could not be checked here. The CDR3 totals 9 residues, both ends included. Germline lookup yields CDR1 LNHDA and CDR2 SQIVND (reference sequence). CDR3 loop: CASSIDHLA.

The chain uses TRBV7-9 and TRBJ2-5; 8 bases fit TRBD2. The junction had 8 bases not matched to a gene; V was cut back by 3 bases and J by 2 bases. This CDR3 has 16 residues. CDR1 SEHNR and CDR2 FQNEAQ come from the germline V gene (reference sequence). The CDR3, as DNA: TGTGCCAGCAGCTTGAGAAGAACTAGCGGACAAGAGACCCAGTACTTC. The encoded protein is CASSLRRTSGQETQYF.

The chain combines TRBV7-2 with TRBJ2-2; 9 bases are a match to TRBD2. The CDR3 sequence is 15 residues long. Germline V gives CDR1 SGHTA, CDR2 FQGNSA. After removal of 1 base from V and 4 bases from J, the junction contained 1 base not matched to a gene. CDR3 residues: CASSLGRGGTGELFF. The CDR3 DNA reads TGTGCCAGCAGCTTAGGGCGGGGGGGCACCGGGGAGCTGTTTTTT.

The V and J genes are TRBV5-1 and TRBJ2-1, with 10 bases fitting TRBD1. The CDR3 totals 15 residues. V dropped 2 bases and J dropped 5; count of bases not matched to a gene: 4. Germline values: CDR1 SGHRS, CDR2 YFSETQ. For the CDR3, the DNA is TGCGCCAGCAGCTTAGGACAGGGGGAACACAATGAGCAGTTCTTC. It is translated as CASSLGQGEHNEQFF.

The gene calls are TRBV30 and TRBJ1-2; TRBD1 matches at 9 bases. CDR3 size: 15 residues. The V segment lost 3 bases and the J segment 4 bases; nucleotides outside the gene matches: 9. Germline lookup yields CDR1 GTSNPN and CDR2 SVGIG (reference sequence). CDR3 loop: CAWSPRQGGSYGYTF. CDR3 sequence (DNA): TGTGCCTGGAGCCCCCGACAGGGGGGGAGCTATGGCTACACCTTC.

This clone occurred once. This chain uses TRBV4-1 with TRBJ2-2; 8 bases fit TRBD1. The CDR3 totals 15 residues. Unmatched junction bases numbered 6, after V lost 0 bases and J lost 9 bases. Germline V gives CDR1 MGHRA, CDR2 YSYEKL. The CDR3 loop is CASSQDLTGVWELFF. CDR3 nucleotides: TGCGCCAGCAGCCAAGATTTGACAGGGGTATGGGAGCTGTTTTTT.

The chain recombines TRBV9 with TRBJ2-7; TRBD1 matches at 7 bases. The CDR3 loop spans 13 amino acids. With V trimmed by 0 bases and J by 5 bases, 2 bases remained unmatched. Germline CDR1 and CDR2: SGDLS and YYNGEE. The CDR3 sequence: CASSVDRGDEQYF. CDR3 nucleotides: TGTGCCAGCAGCGTAGACAGGGGCGACGAGCAGTACTTC.

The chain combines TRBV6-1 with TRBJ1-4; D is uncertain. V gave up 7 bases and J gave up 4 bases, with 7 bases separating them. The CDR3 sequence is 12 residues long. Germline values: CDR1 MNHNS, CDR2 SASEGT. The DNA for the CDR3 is TGTGCCAGCACGTCAGTTAATGAAAAACTGTTTTTT. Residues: CASTSVNEKLFF.

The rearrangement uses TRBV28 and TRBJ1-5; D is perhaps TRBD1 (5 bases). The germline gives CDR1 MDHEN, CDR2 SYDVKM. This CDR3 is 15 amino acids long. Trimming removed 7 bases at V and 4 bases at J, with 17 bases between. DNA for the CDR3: TGTGCCAGCAAGGGTCCAGGGCAGGTAAATCAGCCCCAGCATTTT. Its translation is CASKGPGQVNQPQHF.

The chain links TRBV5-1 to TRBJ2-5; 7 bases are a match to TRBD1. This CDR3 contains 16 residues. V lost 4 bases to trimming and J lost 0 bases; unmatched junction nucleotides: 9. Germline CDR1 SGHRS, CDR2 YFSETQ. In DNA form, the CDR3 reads TGCGCCAGCAGCCTAGGACAGGTGTCGTACCAAGAGACCCAGTACTTC. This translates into CASSLGQVSYQETQYF. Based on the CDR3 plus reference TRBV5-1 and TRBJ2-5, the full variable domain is KAGVTQTPRYLIKTRGQQVTLSCSPISGHRSVSWYQQTPGQGLQFLFEYFSETQRNKGNFPGRFSGRQFSNSRSEMNVSTLELGDSALYLCASSLGQVSYQETQYFGPGTRLLVL.

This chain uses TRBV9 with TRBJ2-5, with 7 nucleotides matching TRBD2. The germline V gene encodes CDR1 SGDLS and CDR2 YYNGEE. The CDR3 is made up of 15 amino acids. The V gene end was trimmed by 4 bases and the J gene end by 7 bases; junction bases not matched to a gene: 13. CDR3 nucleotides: TGTGCCAGCAGCTCCCGGGGGGTTGAAGGCACGACCCAGTACTTC. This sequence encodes CASSSRGVEGTTQYF. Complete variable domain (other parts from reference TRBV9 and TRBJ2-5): DSGVTQTPKHLITATGQRVTLRCSPRSGDLSVYWYQQSLDQGLQFLIQYYNGEERAKGNILERFSAQQFPDLHSELNLSSLELGDSALYFCASSSRGVEGTTQYFGPGTRLLVL.

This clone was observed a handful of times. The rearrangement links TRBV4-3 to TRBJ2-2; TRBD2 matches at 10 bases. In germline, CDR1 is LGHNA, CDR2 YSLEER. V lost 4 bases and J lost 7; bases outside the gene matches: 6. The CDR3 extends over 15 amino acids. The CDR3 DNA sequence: TGCGCCAGCAGCCGAGCGGGGGGGCGGGACGGGGAGCTGTTTTTT. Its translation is CASSRAGGRDGELFF.

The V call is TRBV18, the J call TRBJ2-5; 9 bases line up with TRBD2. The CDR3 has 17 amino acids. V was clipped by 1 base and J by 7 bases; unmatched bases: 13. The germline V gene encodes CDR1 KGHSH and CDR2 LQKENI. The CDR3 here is CASSPLQRGDPSVTQYF. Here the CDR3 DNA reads TGTGCCAGCTCACCACTCCAGCGGGGGGACCCCTCCGTGACCCAGTACTTC. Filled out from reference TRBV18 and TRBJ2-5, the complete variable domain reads NAGVMQNPRHLVRRRGQEARLRCSPMKGHSHVYWYRQLPEEGLKFMVYLQKENIIDESGMPKERFSAEFPKEGPSILRIQQVVRGDSAAYFCASSPLQRGDPSVTQYFGPGTRLLVL.

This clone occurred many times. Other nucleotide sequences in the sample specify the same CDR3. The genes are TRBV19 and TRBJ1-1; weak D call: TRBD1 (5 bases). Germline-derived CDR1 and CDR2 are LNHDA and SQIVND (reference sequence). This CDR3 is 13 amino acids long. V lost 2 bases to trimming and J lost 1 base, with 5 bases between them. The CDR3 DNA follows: TGTGCCAGTAGTATAAGGGGGAACACTGAAGCTTTCTTT. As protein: CASSIRGNTEAFF.

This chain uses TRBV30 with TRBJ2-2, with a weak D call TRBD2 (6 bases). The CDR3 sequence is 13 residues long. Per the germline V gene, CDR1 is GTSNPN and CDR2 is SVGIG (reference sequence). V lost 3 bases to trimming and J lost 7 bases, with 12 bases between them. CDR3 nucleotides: TGTGCCTGGAGGCGGGGAAGGAGCGGGGAGCTGTTTTTT. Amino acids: CAWRRGRSGELFF.

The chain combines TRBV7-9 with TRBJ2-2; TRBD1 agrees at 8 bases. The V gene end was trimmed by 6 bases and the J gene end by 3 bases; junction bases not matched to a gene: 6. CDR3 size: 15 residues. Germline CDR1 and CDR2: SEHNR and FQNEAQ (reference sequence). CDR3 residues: CASSPRGPDTGELFF. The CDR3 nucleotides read TGTGCCAGCAGTCCCAGGGGGCCGGACACCGGGGAGCTGTTTTTT.

The DNA of the CDR3 is TGTGCCAGTAGTGAGGCCCGGGACATTCAGTACTTC. This gives the protein CASSEARDIQYF. The chain joins TRBV19 to TRBJ2-4; D unresolved. The CDR3 is 12 amino acids. Germline V gene sequence: CDR1 LNHDA, CDR2 SQIVND (reference sequence). V was clipped by 5 bases and J by 8 bases, with 10 bases between them. The whole variable domain, filled in from reference TRBV19 and TRBJ2-4, reads DGGITQSPKYLFRKEGQNVTLSCEQNLNHDAMYWYRQDPGQGLRLIYYSQIVNDFQKGDIAEGYSVSREKKESFPLTVTSAQKNPTAFYLCASSEARDIQYFGAGTRLSVL.